This T cell receptor (beta chain) was found in a study of OX40 agonist ivuxolimab in advanced cancers. Across the study: In this cohort, patients received ivuxolimab, an agonistic anti-OX40 (CD134) antibody.

This CDR3 has 15 residues. Trimming removed 5 bases at V and 3 bases at J, with 14 bases between. From germline, CDR1 is SGHVS and CDR2 FQNEAQ. TCRdb's table, derived via immunoSEQ multiplex PCR, lists solely in-frame clones and lacks some. The sample lists about 70,000 clones, 75% to 90% occurring once. The sequence derives from an adult with an advanced solid tumor such as melanoma, head and neck, liver or kidney cancer. The source material was CD4+ or CD8+ T cells sorted from blood, sampled in a trial of the OX40 agonist ivuxolimab. The chain is built from TRBV7-8 and TRBJ2-4, with D tentatively TRBD1 (6 bases). CDR3 residues: CASSVGQWDKNIQYF. CDR3 nucleotide sequence: TGTGCCAGCAGCGTCGGACAGTGGGACAAAAACATTCAGTACTTC. Based on the CDR3 plus reference TRBV7-8 and TRBJ2-4, the full variable domain is GAGVSQSPRYKVAKRGQDVALRCDPISGHVSLFWYQQALGQGPEFLTYFQNEAQLDKSGLPSDRFFAERPEGSVSTLKIQRTQQEDSAVYLCASSVGQWDKNIQYFGAGTRLSVL.